The 18 T cell receptor beta chains below come from one sample, sequenced in a study of blood T cell repertoires in COVID-19. Assay used: immunoSEQ multiplex PCR; TCRdb lists only in-frame clones, some missing. This sample has fewer than 250,000 clones, with 65% to 80% found just once. Input material: PBMCs or T cells enriched from blood (not recorded which). Receptors were obtained from a woman aged 50 to 65 with acute COVID-19.

The CDR3 loop is CASSPGFGEQEAFF. The CDR3, as DNA: TGCGCCAGCAGCCCAGGATTTGGGGAGCAAGAAGCTTTCTTT. The chain recombines TRBV5-1 with TRBJ1-1, with unresolved D. Per germline, CDR1 SGHRS and CDR2 YFSETQ. The V end lost 4 bases, the J end lost 8 bases, and 18 bases lay between the germline ends. The CDR3 contains 14 residues.

This sequence joins TRBV7-3 and TRBJ1-6, with D possibly matching TRBD1 (5 bases). Germline loops: CDR1 SGHTA, CDR2 FQGTGA. The CDR3 is 15 amino acids. V lost 5 bases and J lost 7, with 15 bases in between. CDR3 sequence (DNA): TGTGCCAGCAGCGCGTCGCCCGACAGAAATTCACCCCTCCACTTT. Translated: CASSASPDRNSPLHF.

The chain joins TRBV6-5 to TRBJ1-2; D is ambiguous. The V end lost 0 bases, the J end lost 8 bases, and 13 bases lay between the germline ends. Germline assignment: CDR1 MNHEY and CDR2 SVGAGI. CDR3 length equals 14 residues. The chain's CDR3 is CASSYSAGRSGYTF. The CDR3 DNA follows: TGTGCCAGCAGTTACTCTGCGGGGAGAAGCGGCTACACCTTC.

DNA for the CDR3: TGTGCCAGCAGTGAATATACAGCCTCTGGAAACACCATATATTTT. It codes for CASSEYTASGNTIYF. The chain is built from TRBV25-1 and TRBJ1-3; D gene unclear. The germline V and J ends were trimmed by 0 bases and 0 bases, with 6 bases remaining between them. Germline V gene sequence: CDR1 MGHDK, CDR2 SYGVNS. This CDR3 comprises 15 residues.

This clone occurred once. V is TRBV11-3 and J is TRBJ1-4, with D uncertain. The CDR3 has 16 amino acids. In germline, CDR1 is SGHNT, CDR2 YENEEA. The V end was cut by 5 bases, the J end by 2 bases, with 15 bases between. The CDR3 DNA reads TGTGCCAGCAGCCACCCCGATGGAGCCACTAATGAAAAACTGTTTTTT. It encodes CASSHPDGATNEKLFF.

The chain combines TRBV7-9 with TRBJ2-3; D is possibly TRBD1 (5 bases). This CDR3 has 12 amino acids. V was pared by 3 bases and J by 5 bases, with 6 bases between. CDR1 is SEHNR, CDR2 FQNEAQ, per germline (reference sequence). For the CDR3, the DNA is TGTGCCAGCAGCTTTCAGGGAGATACGCAGTATTTT. This gives the protein CASSFQGDTQYF. Full variable domain (outside the CDR3, taken from reference TRBV7-9 and TRBJ2-3): DTGVSQNPRHKITKRGQNVTFRCDPISEHNRLYWYRQTLGQGPEFLTYFQNEAQLEKSRLLSDRFSAERPKGSFSTLEIQRTEQGDSAMYLCASSFQGDTQYFGPGTRLTVL.

V gene TRBV9 combines with J gene TRBJ2-3; 7 nucleotides agree with TRBD1. This CDR3 comprises 14 residues. Germline V gene lookup returns CDR1 SGDLS and CDR2 YYNGEE. Trimming removed 2 bases from V and 4 bases from J; junction bases left unmatched: 4. CDR3 bases: TGTGCCAGCAGCGTTATGACAGGGCCAGATACGCAGTATTTT. This sequence encodes CASSVMTGPDTQYF.

The chain links TRBV19 to TRBJ1-5; no clear D. Trimming removed 9 bases at V and 4 bases at J, with 16 bases between. The CDR3 contains 14 residues. Germline V CDR1 and CDR2: LNHDA, SQIVND (reference sequence). CDR3 protein: CASGRVESNQPQHF. The CDR3 bases are TGTGCCAGCGGGAGGGTCGAAAGTAATCAGCCCCAGCATTTT.

This clone was seen a single time. The V call is TRBV9, the J call TRBJ1-5; the match to TRBD1 covers 8 bases. Trimming at V came to 3 bases and at J to 2 bases, leaving 4 bases not matched to a gene. The CDR3 loop spans 15 amino acids. Germline loops: CDR1 SGDLS, CDR2 YYNGEE. The CDR3 DNA follows: TGTGCCAGCAGCGCCGGGACAGGTGGCAATCAGCCCCAGCATTTT. Translating gives CASSAGTGGNQPQHF.

The CDR3 coding sequence is TGTGCCAGCAGCCCCCCGGGGTGGACAGGGACTTTCTTT. This encodes CASSPPGWTGTFF. V is TRBV3-1 (or the pseudogene TRBV3-2) and J is TRBJ1-1, with 8 bases identical to TRBD1. This CDR3 contains 13 residues. Looked up from germline, CDR1 is LGHDT and CDR2 is YNNKEL (reference sequence). V was clipped by 4 bases and J by 12 bases; unmatched bases: 10.

V and J are TRBV12-3 or TRBV12-4 and TRBJ2-2, with 8 positions matching TRBD1. CDR3 length: 12 residues. J lost 10 bases, V lost 3 bases, and 1 base had no gene match. CDR3 DNA sequence: TGTGCCAGCAGTTTCAGGGGGCAGGAGCTGTTTTTT. Its translation: CASSFRGQELFF.

The CDR3 DNA is TGTGCCAGCAGTTCAGGACAGGGAAGGGGACGTGGCTACACCTTC. Residues: CASSSGQGRGRGYTF. The J gene is TRBJ1-2, the V gene TRBV28, with 8 nucleotides matching TRBD1. Germline assignment: CDR1 MDHEN and CDR2 SYDVKM. This CDR3 is 15 amino acids long. The J segment lost 7 bases and the V segment lost 4 bases, leaving 11 bases of the junction unmatched.

The V gene is TRBV19, the J gene TRBJ2-2; 10 positions match TRBD2. The ends lost 4 bases at V and 8 bases at J; junction bases unmatched: 10. Germline V CDR1 and CDR2: LNHDA, SQIVND (reference sequence). This CDR3 contains 16 residues. The chain's CDR3 is CASSTYPSGGRGELFF. CDR3 sequence (DNA): TGTGCCAGTAGTACCTATCCTAGCGGGGGACGGGGGGAGCTGTTTTTT.

The chain has TRBV7-9 and TRBJ2-2; D uncertain. The germline gives CDR1 SEHNR, CDR2 FQNEAQ (reference sequence). This CDR3 has 14 amino acids. The V end lost 7 bases, the J end lost 5 bases, and 14 bases lay between the germline ends. The CDR3 here is CASTPSSNTGELFF. CDR3 coding DNA: TGTGCCAGCACCCCGTCCTCTAATACCGGGGAGCTGTTTTTT.

The V gene is TRBV28, the J gene TRBJ1-4; no definite D call. Deletions cut 5 bases from V and 5 bases from J, with 18 bases between. The V gene's germline CDR1 is MDHEN and CDR2 SYDVKM. The CDR3 is 16 amino acids. CDR3 in amino acids: CASSTPRGGENEKLFF. CDR3 bases: TGTGCCAGCAGTACCCCCCGAGGCGGGGAAAATGAAAAACTGTTTTTT.

The CDR3 here is CASSLTGGRLTYSNQPQHF. The CDR3 DNA is TGTGCCAGCTCTCTTACAGGGGGCCGACTAACTTATAGCAATCAGCCCCAGCATTTT. The chain recombines TRBV18 with TRBJ1-5; 9 nucleotides match TRBD1. The trim removed 6 bases at V and 0 bases at J, leaving 15 bases unmatched. Per germline, CDR1 KGHSH and CDR2 LQKENI. The CDR3 has 19 residues.

The chain couples TRBV7-3 to TRBJ1-2; 8 nucleotides match TRBD1. CDR3 length equals 15 residues. The ends lost 4 bases at V and 1 base at J; junction bases unmatched: 5. Germline CDR1 is SGHTA and CDR2 is FQGTGA. The CDR3: CASSSGQGYNYGYTF. The CDR3 DNA sequence: TGTGCCAGCAGCTCAGGACAGGGCTATAACTATGGCTACACCTTC.

The gene calls are TRBV7-2 and TRBJ1-4; TRBD1 might be the D (6 bases). Per germline, CDR1 SGHTA and CDR2 FQGNSA. This CDR3 region has 15 residues. Trimming stripped 4 bases from V and 8 bases from J, with 17 bases between. CDR3 in DNA: TGTGCCAGCAGCTACCAGGGGAACAGTGGAGAAAAACTGTTTTTT. Translation: CASSYQGNSGEKLFF.